Below are 3 T cell receptor beta chains sequenced from a single sample in a study. TCRdb re-called the 5' RACE reads with MiXCR, one entry per CDR3 protein. This table holds 45,000 to 70,000 distinct CDR3 sequences, more than 25% found once. The sample comprised tumor-infiltrating memory CD4+ T cells sorted from the breast tumor. The subset is: memory CD4+ T cells, CD4+CD45RO+CD25-. The origin of the receptors is a female donor with breast cancer.

As concerns this clonotype: Its ends do not fully match the called genes, so a read error is possible. This chain joins TRBV11-2 and TRBJ1-2; D ambiguous. CDR3 size: 13 residues. Germline V CDR1 and CDR2: SGHAT, FQNNGV. Here the CDR3 DNA reads TGTACCAGCAGCCACCAGTCTGAAGTTGGCTACACCTTC. Translated: CTSSHQSEVGYTF.

In DNA, the CDR3 is TGCAGTGCGGCAGACAGAATCAATCAGCCCCAGCATTTT. It yields the protein CSAADRINQPQHF. The V gene is TRBV20-1, the J gene TRBJ1-5; D perhaps matches TRBD1 (5 bases). The CDR3 spans 13 residues. The V and J ends lost 6 bases and 3 bases respectively, with 12 bases between them. CDR1 is DFQATT, CDR2 SNEGSKA, per germline (reference sequence).

Concerning this clonotype itself: It may be a read error: a sequence one base away is much more abundant. J is TRBJ2-7 and V is TRBV29-1, with TRBD2 matching 10 bases. V lost 6 bases, J lost 4 bases, and 6 bases stayed unmatched. Germline V gives CDR1 SQVTM, CDR2 ANQGSEA. The CDR3 extends over 13 amino acids. DNA for the CDR3: TGCAGCGTCGTTACTAGCGGGAATTACGAGCAGTACTTC. Protein sequence: CSVVTSGNYEQYF.